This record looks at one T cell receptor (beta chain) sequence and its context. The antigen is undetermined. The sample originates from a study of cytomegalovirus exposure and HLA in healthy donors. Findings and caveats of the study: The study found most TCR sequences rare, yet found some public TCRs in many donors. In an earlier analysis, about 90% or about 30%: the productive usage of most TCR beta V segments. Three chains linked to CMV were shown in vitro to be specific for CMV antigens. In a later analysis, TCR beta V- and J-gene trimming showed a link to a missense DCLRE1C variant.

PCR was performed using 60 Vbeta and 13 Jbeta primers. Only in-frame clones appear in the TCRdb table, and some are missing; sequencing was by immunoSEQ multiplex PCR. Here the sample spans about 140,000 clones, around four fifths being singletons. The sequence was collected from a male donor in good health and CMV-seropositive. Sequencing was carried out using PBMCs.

CDR3 sequence (DNA): TGCGCCAGCAGCCAAGGCGGGAGGGGGTACGGTGAGCAGTTCTTC. Amino acids: CASSQGGRGYGEQFF. J is TRBJ2-1 and V is TRBV4-3; 9 bases line up with TRBD2. Germline-derived CDR1 and CDR2 are LGHNA and YSLEER. Unmatched junction bases numbered 7, after V lost 1 base and J lost 9 bases. The CDR3 runs 15 residues.